This is a list of T cell receptor beta chains from one sample in a study of neoadjuvant anti-PD-1 for oral cavity cancer. Assay: immunoSEQ multiplex PCR; the TCRdb copy retains only in-frame clones and omits some. This sample yields about 16,000 clones, of which approximately 70% are seen a single time; approximately 2.4% belongs to the top ten. The sequencing here drew on PBMCs, taken before nivolumab (anti-PD-1) treatment. The receptors shown here come from a person aged 40 to 85 with oral cavity squamous cell carcinoma. CDR3s leave out the opening cysteine and the closing phenylalanine or tryptophan. D genes are given only for firm matches.

J gene | D gene | V gene | CDR3 protein
TRBJ2-5 | TRBD2 | TRBV10-3 | AIRDGGETQY
TRBJ1-1 | TRBD1 | TRBV5-1 | ASSVSGTGGTEAF
TRBJ2-1 | TRBD1 | TRBV6-5 | ASSPKRQGWNEQF
TRBJ1-3 | - | TRBV29-1 | SVGDSSGNTIY
TRBJ2-3 | - | TRBV5-1 | ASSRVVTTDTQY
TRBJ1-1 | - | TRBV30 | AWSVTQGAF
TRBJ2-1 | - | TRBV6-1 | ASSPGRVNEQF
TRBJ1-3 | TRBD1 | TRBV2 | ASSGQGTPGNTIY
TRBJ1-2 | - | TRBV29-1 | SVLTEGGYT
TRBJ2-5 | TRBD1 | TRBV6-6 | ASRGQGYYQETQY
TRBJ1-1 | - | TRBV9 | ASSALGRITEAF
TRBJ1-2 | TRBD1 | TRBV25-1 | ASSESRTGTSHGYT
TRBJ2-7 | - | TRBV27 | ASSRRDSYEQY
TRBJ1-2 | TRBD1 | TRBV7-9 | ASSTTGQGHFNYGYT
TRBJ2-5 | TRBD2 | TRBV29-1 | SVEVRLAGGEETQY
TRBJ2-3 | TRBD2 | TRBV7-9 | ASSLLAGSTDTQY
TRBJ2-7 | - | TRBV5-1 | ASSLGGGTEQY
TRBJ1-5 | - | TRBV19 | ASPTWGHSNQPQH
TRBJ1-2 | - | TRBV20-1 | SVRGVGYT
TRBJ2-7 | TRBD2 | TRBV4-2 | ASSQDWGLAYEQY
TRBJ1-4 | - | TRBV7-9 | ASSLAGGASEKLF
TRBJ1-1 | - | TRBV28 | ASSSYVGAEAF
TRBJ1-2 | - | TRBV6-1 | ASGGNYGYT
TRBJ1-2 | - | TRBV30 | ASDRSNYGYT
TRBJ2-1 | TRBD2 | TRBV30 | AWSVLDSLAGDNEQF
TRBJ1-5 | - | TRBV13 | ASSFGSQPQH
TRBJ2-2 | - | TRBV10-2 | ASVTTLNTGELF
TRBJ2-1 | - | TRBV7-2 | ASSLKSTRPSYNEQF
TRBJ2-7 | TRBD1 | TRBV6-5 | ASSYSIGGAYEQY
TRBJ2-1 | - | TRBV12-2 | ASRSTPGLVMSSYNEQF
TRBJ2-3 | - | TRBV10-2 | ASSESARPLQY
TRBJ1-4 | - | TRBV5-1 | ASSLADGNEKLF
TRBJ2-7 | - | TRBV10-2 | ASSDPDSGGANGYEQY
TRBJ2-1 | - | TRBV15 | ATSRDRKGPEQF
TRBJ2-5 | - | TRBV6-5 | ASSYGLLPGMETQY
TRBJ2-1 | TRBD2 | TRBV5-1 | ASSSARLAGNEQF
TRBJ2-3 | TRBD2 | TRBV5-4 | ASSSGASGRGTDTQY
TRBJ2-3 | TRBD2 | TRBV10-3 | AIRVGGGTDTQY
TRBJ2-2 | TRBD1 | TRBV5-1 | ASSLAGQGAPGELF
TRBJ2-7 | - | TRBV10-2 | ATEEGGPWLEGEQY
TRBJ2-3 | - | TRBV27 | ASRVLGTDTQY
TRBJ2-2 | - | TRBV6-4 | ASSAGDTGELF
TRBJ2-1 | - | TRBV5-1 | ASSSGNEQF
TRBJ2-7 | TRBD2 | TRBV9 | ASSVAPSGAYYEQY
TRBJ2-4 | - | TRBV19 | ASNPPGVRDIQY
TRBJ2-3 | - | TRBV6-4 | ASSEPGWSTDTQY